This TCR beta chain originates from a study of blood T cell repertoires in COVID-19. Study background: The analysed material was cDNA or gDNA that came from T cells, B-cell-depleted T cells, or PBMCs.

The protocol was immunoSEQ multiplex PCR, while the TCRdb copy is restricted to in-frame clones and leaves out a portion. The sample holds hundreds of thousands of clones, 70% to 90% seen once. Trimming cost V 6 bases and J 2 bases, with 18 bases left between them. The V gene's germline CDR1 is MNHEY and CDR2 SMNVEV (reference sequence). This CDR3 region has 16 residues. Sequencing used peripheral blood. This chain links TRBV27 with TRBJ2-3; D unclear. The receptor comes from a man older than 75 with acute or convalescent COVID-19. In DNA, the CDR3 is TGTGCCAGCAGCTCCCCCCGCGGTCCCGCCACAGATACGCAGTATTTT. Amino acid sequence: CASSSPRGPATDTQYF.